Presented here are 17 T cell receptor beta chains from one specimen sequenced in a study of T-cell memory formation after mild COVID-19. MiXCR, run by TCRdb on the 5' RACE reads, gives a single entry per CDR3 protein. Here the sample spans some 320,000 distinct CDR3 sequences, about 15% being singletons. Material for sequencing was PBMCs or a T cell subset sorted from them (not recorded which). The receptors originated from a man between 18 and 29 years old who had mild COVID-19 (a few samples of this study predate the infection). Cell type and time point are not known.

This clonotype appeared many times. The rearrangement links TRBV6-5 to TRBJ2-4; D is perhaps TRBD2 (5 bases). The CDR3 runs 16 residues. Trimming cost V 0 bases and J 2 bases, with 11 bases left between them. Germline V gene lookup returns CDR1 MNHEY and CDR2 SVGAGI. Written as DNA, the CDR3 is TGTGCCAGCAGTTACTCTGGGGTCGGGACCAAAAACATTCAGTACTTC. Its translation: CASSYSGVGTKNIQYF.

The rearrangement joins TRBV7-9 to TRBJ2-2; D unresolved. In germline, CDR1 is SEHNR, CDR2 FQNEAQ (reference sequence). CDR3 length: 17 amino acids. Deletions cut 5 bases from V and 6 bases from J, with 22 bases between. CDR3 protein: CASSVSLGRRIAGELFF. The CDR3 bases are TGTGCCAGCAGCGTATCACTGGGCAGGCGGATAGCCGGGGAGCTGTTTTTT.

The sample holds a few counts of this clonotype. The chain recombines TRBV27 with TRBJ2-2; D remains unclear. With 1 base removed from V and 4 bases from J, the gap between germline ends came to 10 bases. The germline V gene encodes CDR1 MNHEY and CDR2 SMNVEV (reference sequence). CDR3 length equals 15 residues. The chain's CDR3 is CASSLFGQSTGELFF. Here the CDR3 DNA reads TGTGCCAGCAGTTTATTTGGGCAGAGCACCGGGGAGCTGTTTTTT.

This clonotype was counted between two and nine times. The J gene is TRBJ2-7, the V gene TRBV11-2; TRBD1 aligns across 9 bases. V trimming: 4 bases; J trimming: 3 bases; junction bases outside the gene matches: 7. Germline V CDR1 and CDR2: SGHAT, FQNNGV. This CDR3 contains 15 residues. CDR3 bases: TGTGCCAGCAGCTCGAGGGGACAGGGTGGCTACGAGCAGTACTTC. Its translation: CASSSRGQGGYEQYF.

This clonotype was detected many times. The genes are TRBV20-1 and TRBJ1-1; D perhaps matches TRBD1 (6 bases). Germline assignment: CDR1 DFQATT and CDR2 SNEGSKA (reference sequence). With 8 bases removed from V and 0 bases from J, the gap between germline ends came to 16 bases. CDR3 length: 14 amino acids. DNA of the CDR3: TGCAGTCCGCTGGGGGGGACAATGAACACTGAAGCTTTCTTT. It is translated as CSPLGGTMNTEAFF.

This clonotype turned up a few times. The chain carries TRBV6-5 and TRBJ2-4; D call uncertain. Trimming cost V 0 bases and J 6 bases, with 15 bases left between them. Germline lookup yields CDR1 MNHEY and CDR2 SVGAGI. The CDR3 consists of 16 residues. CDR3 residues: CASSYSAASRVNIQYF. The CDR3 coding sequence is TGTGCCAGCAGTTACTCGGCAGCCTCAAGAGTAAACATTCAGTACTTC.

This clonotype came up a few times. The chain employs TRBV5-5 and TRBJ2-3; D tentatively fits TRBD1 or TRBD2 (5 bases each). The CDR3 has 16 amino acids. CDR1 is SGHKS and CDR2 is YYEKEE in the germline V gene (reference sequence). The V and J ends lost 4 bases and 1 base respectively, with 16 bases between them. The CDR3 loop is CASSPVRDGGTDTQYF. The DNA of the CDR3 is TGTGCCAGCAGCCCAGTCCGGGACGGGGGCACAGATACGCAGTATTTT. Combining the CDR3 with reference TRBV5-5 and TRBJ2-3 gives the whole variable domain DAGVTQSPTHLIKTRGQQVTLRCSPISGHKSVSWYQQVLGQGPQFIFQYYEKEERGRGNFPDRFSARQFPNYSSELNVNALLLGDSALYLCASSPVRDGGTDTQYFGPGTRLTVL.

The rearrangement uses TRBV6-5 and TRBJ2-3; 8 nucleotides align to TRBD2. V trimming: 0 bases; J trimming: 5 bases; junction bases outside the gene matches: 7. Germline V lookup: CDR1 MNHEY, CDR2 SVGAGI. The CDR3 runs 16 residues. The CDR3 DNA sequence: TGTGCCAGCAGTTACTCGTATCCGGGGGGGGAAGATACGCAGTATTTT. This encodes CASSYSYPGGEDTQYF.

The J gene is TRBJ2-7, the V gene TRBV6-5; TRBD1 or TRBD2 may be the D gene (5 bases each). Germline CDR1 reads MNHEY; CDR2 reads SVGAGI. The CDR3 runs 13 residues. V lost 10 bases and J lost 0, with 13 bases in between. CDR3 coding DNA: TGTGCCACCTCCCCGGGGACCTCCTACGAGCAGTACTTC. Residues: CATSPGTSYEQYF.

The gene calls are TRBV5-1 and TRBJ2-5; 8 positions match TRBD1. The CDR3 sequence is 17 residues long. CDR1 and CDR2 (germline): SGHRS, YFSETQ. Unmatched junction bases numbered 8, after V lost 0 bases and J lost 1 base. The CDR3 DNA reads TGCGCCAGCAGCTTGGTGGCAGGGGGCCTAGGCCAAGAGACCCAGTACTTC. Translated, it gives CASSLVAGGLGQETQYF.

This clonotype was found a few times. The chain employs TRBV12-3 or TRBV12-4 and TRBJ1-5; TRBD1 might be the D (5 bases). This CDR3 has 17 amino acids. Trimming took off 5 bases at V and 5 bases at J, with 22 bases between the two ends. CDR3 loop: CASSPRAWEGRDQPQHF. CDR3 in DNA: TGTGCCAGCAGTCCCCGGGCGTGGGAGGGGAGGGATCAGCCCCAGCATTTT.

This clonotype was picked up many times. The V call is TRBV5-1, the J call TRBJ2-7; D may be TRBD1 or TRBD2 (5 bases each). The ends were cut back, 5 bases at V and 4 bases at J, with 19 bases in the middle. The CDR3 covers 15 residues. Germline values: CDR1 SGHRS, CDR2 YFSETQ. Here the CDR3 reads CASSRDGDTGYEQYF. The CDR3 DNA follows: TGCGCCAGCAGTAGGGACGGCGACACCGGGTACGAGCAGTACTTC.

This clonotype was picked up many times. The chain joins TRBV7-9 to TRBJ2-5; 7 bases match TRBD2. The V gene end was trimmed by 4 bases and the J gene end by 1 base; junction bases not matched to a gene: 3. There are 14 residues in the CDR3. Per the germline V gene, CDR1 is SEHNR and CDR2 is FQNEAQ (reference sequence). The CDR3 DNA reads TGTGCCAGCAGCTGGGCTAGCGGCCAAGAGACCCAGTACTTC. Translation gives CASSWASGQETQYF.

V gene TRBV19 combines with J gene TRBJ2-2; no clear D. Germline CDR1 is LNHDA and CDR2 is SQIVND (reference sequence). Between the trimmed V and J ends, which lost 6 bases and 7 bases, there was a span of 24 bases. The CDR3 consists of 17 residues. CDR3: CASSPRILRTPYGELFF. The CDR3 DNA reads TGTGCCAGTAGCCCTAGGATCCTCCGTACACCGTACGGGGAGCTGTTTTTT.

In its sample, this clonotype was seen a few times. CDR3 bases: TGTGCCTCTTCCGTCGGGGGGGGAATGAGGACTGAAGCTTTCTTT. Protein sequence: CASSVGGGMRTEAFF. The rearrangement uses TRBV28 and TRBJ1-1, with D perhaps TRBD1 (5 bases). Trimming cost V 11 bases and J 5 bases, with 24 bases left between them. The CDR3 has 15 residues. Per the germline V gene, CDR1 is MDHEN and CDR2 is SYDVKM.

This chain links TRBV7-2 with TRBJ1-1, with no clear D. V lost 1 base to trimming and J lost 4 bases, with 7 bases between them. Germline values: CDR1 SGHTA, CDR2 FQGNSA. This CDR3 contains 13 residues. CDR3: CASSLGRRTEAFF. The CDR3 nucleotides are TGTGCCAGCAGCTTAGGTCGTCGCACTGAAGCTTTCTTT.

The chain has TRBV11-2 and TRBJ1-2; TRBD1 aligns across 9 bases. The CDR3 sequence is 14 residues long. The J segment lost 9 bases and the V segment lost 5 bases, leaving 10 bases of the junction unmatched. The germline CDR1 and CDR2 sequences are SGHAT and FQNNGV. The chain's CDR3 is CASSLGQGRYCYTF. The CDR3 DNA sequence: TGTGCCAGCAGCCTCGGACAGGGGCGTTATTGCTACACCTTC.